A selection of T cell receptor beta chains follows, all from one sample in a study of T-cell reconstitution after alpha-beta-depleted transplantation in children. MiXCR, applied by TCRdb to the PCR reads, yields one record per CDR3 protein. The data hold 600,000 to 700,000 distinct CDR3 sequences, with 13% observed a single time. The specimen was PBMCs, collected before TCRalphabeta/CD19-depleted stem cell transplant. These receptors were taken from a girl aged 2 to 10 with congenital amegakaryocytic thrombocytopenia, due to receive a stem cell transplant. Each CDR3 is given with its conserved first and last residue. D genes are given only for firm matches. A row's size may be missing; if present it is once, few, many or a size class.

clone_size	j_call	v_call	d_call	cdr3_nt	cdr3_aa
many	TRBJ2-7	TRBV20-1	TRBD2	TGCAGTGCTAGAGTTCCCTCGGGAGGAAACTACGAGCAGTACTTC	CSARVPSGGNYEQYF
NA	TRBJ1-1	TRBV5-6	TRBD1	TGTGCCAGCAGCTTAACAGGGGGCGCCTCGGACACTGAAGCTTTCTTT	CASSLTGGASDTEAFF
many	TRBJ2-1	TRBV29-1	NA	TGCAGCGCCCGATTCGGGGTCATTCCCAATGAGCAGTTCTTC	CSARFGVIPNEQFF
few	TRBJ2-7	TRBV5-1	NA	TGCGCCAGCAGCTTCACCGGGGACTACGAGCAGTACTTC	CASSFTGDYEQYF
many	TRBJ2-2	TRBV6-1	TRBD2	TGTGCCAGCAGTGATTCTAGCGGGAGTACCGGGGAGCTGTTTTTT	CASSDSSGSTGELFF
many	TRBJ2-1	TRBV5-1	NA	TGCGCCAGCAGTTTACGGACCTACAATGAGCAGTTCTTC	CASSLRTYNEQFF
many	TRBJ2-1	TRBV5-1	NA	TGCGCCAGCAGCTTGGCTAGACTCGTCAATGAGCAGTTCTTC	CASSLARLVNEQFF
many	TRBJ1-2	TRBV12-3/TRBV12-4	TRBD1	TGTGCCAGCAGATTAACAGGGGTCGGGTATGGCTACACCTTC	CASRLTGVGYGYTF
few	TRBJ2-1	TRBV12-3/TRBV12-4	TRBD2	TGTGCCAGCAGAGGACTAGCGGGAGTAAGGGAGCAGTTCTTC	CASRGLAGVREQFF
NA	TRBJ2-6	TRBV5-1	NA	TGCGCCAGCAGCTTGTCTCCCGGGTCTGGGGCCAACGTCCTGACTTTC	CASSLSPGSGANVLTF
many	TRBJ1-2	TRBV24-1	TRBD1	TGTGCCACCAGTGAGCCAGGGGGCGGCTATGGCTACACCTTC	CATSEPGGGYGYTF
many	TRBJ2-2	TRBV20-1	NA	TGCAGTGCTAGAGATGCAGGGTTTAGAGCCGGGGAGCTGTTTTTT	CSARDAGFRAGELFF
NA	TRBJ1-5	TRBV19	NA	TGTGCCAGTACCGCGAGCGGCAATCAGCCCCAGCATTTT	CASTASGNQPQHF
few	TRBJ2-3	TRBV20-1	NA	TGCAGTGCAGATGGAGTTATAGATACGCAGTATTTT	CSADGVIDTQYF
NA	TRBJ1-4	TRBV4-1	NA	TGCGCCAGCAGCTTTGAGGGACTGGGTGAAAAACTGTTTTTT	CASSFEGLGEKLFF
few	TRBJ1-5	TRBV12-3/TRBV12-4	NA	TGTGCCAGCAGGCGGTCGGGGGGCAAGCCCCAGCATTTT	CASRRSGGKPQHF
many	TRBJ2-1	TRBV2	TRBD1	TGTGCCAGTAGAGCCGGGACAGGGACCAATGAGCAGTTCTTC	CASRAGTGTNEQFF
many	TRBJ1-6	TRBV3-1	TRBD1	TGTGCCAGCAGGACAGGGGGCGCCCTGAATTCACCCCTCCACTTT	CASRTGGALNSPLHF
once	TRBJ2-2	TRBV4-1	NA	TGCGCCAGCACTCCGGAACTCTACCGGGACCGAGAACACCGGGAGCTGTTTTTT	CASTPELYRDREHRELFF
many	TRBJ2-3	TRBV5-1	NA	TGCGCCAGCAGCTTGGACCGGGACCAGCAGTATTTT	CASSLDRDQQYF
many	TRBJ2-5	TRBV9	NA	TGTGCCAGCAGCGAGCGGACGGGACAAGAGACCCAGTACTTC	CASSERTGQETQYF
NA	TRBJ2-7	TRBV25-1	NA	TGTGCCAGCAGTGGCTTAGTTACTAGTACCCCCTACGAGCAGTACTTC	CASSGLVTSTPYEQYF
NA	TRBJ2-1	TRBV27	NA	TGTGCCAGCAGTTCTCCTCCACGATCTGGGGATGAGCAGTTCTTC	CASSSPPRSGDEQFF
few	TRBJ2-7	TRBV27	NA	TGTGCCAGCATTGGAGGGACGACGGCGGGTGGAGAGCAGTACTTC	CASIGGTTAGGEQYF
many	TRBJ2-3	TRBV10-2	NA	TGCGCCAGTTCCACAGGTTTCTATACGCAGTATTTT	CASSTGFYTQYF
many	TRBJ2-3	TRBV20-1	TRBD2	TGCAGTGCTGAAGCGGGATCTAGCACAGATACGCAGTATTTT	CSAEAGSSTDTQYF
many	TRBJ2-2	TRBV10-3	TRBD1	TGTGCCATCAGTGAGTCGGGACAGCCCAACACCGGGGAGCTGTTTTTT	CAISESGQPNTGELFF
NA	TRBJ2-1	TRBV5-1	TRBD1	TGCGCCAGCAGCATAGGGGACAGGGGATATGAGCAGTTCTTC	CASSIGDRGYEQFF
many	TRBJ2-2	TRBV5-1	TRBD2	TGCGCCAGCAGCCAGTCGGGAGGGCGGACCGGGGAGCTGTTTTTT	CASSQSGGRTGELFF
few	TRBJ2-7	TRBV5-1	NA	TGCGCCAGCAGGCGGTCGGGAGATATCGGCGAGCAGTACTTC	CASRRSGDIGEQYF
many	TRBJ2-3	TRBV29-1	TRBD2	TGCAGCCCGAGATGGGCGGGGGTCACAGATACGCAGTATTTT	CSPRWAGVTDTQYF
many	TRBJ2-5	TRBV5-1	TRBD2	TGCGCCAGCAGCTTCGCTAGCGGGAGAGGGGAGACCCAGTACTTC	CASSFASGRGETQYF
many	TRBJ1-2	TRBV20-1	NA	TGCAGTGCTATGCACGCAGGGGAAGACTATGGCTACACCTTC	CSAMHAGEDYGYTF
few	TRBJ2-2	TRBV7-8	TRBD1	TGTGCCAGCAGCTTAGCAGGGACAGGGCGGACCGGGGAGCTGTTTTTT	CASSLAGTGRTGELFF
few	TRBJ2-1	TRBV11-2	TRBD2	TGTGCCAGCAGTGAACCGGGACTAGCGGTGTACAATGAGCAGTTCTTC	CASSEPGLAVYNEQFF
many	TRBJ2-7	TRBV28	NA	TGTGCCAGCAGTTTACGGGCAGGGCAAAGCTACGAGCAGTACTTC	CASSLRAGQSYEQYF
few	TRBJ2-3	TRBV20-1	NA	TGCAGTGCTAGAAGTTCCACTAACACAGATACGCAGTATTTT	CSARSSTNTDTQYF
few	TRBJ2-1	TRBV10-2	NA	TGCGCCAGCAGGGACAGAAACGGGGCCTACAATGAGCAGTTCTTC	CASRDRNGAYNEQFF
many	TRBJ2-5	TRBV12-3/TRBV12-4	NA	TGTGCCAGCAGCGTCCGGGGCCGGGCAGAGACCCAGTACTTC	CASSVRGRAETQYF